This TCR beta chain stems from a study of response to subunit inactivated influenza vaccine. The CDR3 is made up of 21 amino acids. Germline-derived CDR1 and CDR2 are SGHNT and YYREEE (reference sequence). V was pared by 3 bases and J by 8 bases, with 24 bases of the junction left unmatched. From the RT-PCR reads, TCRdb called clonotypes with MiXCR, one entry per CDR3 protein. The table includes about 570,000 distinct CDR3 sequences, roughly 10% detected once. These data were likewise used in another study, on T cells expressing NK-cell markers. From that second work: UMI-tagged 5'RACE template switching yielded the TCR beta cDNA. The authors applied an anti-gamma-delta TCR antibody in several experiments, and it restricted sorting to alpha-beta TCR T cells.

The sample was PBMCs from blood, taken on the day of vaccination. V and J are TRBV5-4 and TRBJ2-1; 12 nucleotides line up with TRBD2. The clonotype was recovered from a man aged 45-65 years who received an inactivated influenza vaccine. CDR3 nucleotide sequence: TGTGCCAGCAGCTCTCAGGCAGGACTAGCGGGATCCGCTACGGGGGGGCATGAGCAGTTCTTC. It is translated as CASSSQAGLAGSATGGHEQFF.